This T cell receptor (beta chain) was sequenced in a study of shared clonotypes between healthy human individuals. A single count supports this clone. The CDR3 is made up of 20 amino acids. V shed 0 bases, J shed 2 bases, and the junction held 8 bases outside the gene matches. Using immunoSEQ multiplex PCR, the repertoire was profiled, and TCRdb retains in-frame clones only, with some absent. The sample holds some 1 million clones, about 76% seen once. This chain uses TRBV23-1 with TRBJ2-6; 12 bases map to TRBD1. TRBV23-1 is an ORF; its function is uncertain. The sequence was collected from a man between 18 and 29 years old in good health. The source material was memory CD4+ T cells sorted from blood. The subset is: CD45RA-negative fraction. The CDR3 region is CASSQSEGTGGTTGANVLTF. CDR3 coding DNA: TGCGCCAGCAGTCAATCTGAGGGGACAGGGGGCACCACTGGGGCCAACGTCCTGACTTTC.